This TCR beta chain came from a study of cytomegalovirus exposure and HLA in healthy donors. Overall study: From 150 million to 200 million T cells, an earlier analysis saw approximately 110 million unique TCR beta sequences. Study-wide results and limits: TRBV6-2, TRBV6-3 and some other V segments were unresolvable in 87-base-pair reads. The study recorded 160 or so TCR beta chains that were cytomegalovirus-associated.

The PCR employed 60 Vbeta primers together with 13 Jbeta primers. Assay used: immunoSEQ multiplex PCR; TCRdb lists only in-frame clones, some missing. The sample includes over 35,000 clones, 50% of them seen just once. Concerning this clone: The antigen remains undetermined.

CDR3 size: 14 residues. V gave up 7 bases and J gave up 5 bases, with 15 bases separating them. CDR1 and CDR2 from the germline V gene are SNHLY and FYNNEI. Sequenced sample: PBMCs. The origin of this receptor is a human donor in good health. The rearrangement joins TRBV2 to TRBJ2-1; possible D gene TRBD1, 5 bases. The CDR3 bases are TGTGCCAGCACCTCTACGAACAGGCACAATGAGCAGTTCTTC. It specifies CASTSTNRHNEQFF.